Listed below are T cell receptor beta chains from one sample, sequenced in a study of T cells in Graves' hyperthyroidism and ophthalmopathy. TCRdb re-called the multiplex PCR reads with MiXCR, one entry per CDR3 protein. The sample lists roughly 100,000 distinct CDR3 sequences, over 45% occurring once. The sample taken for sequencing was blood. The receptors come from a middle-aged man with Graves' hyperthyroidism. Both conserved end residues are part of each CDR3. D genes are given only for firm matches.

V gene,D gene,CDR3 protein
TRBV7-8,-,CATSRGNEQYF
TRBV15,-,CATSRDGGADTEAFF
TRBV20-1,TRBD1,CSASSGTGLGTEAFF
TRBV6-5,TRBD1,CASRDGQGNYGYTF
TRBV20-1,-,CSAPVNYGYTF
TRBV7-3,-,CASSLGLTNTGELFF
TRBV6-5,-,CASSSGASAQPQHF
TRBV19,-,CASSIRSGDYNEQFF
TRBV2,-,CASSEWAGHEQYF
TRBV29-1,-,CSVVGPSTDTHYF
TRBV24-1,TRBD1,CATSDSGQGLFEAFF
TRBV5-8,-,CASSLQFNYGYTF
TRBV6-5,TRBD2,CASSYNLGGMQDEQYF
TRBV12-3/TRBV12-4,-,CASSLKGPAGELFF
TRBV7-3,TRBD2,CASSPRSGREFF
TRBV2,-,CASRGDGQTGELFF
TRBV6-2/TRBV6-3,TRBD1,CASSHYRTGKGSYEQYF
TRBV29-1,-,CSAKGGGTEAFF
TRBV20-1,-,CSAGRGQETQYF
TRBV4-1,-,CASSHNLFNQPQHF
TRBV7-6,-,CASKWPGGF
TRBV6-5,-,CASSYSWQMNTEAFF
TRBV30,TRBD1,CAWSLTGVEYF
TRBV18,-,CTSSKEATFSNQPQHF
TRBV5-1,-,CASSFGAYEQYF
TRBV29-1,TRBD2,CSVEFGSGSSEQYF
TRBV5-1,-,CASSLGGAENTEAFF
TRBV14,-,CASSQDRLVQYF
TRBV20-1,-,CSARQGLREQYF
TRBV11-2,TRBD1,CASSSADKGANSPLHF
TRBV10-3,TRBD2,CAIKGAGGEYYEQYF
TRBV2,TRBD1,CASSFEQGVGGYTF
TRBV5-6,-,CASSLERNTEAFF
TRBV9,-,CASSVDLGEAGEYGYTF
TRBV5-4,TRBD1,CASSSAAGGSKNSPLHF
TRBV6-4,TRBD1,CASSLLTGLFYEQYF
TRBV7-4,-,CASSLLRGDRTHNQPQHF
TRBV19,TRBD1,CASSTLRQGANTIYF
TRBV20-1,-,CSASGVRDTVYEQYF
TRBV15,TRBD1,CATSRLTGSTDTQYF
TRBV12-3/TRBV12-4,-,CASSLARLRGNSPLHF
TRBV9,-,CASSVDGGNEKLFF
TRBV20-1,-,CSARGITDTQFF
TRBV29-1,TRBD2,CSVEVAGGNEQYF
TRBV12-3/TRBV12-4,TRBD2,CASSLGTTTDTQYF
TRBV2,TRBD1,CASAGTGRTEAFF
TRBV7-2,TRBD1,CASSEPPGTGGNQPQHF
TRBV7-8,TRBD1,CASRRSGGTEAFF
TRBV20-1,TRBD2,CSAPDSGRSIDEQFF